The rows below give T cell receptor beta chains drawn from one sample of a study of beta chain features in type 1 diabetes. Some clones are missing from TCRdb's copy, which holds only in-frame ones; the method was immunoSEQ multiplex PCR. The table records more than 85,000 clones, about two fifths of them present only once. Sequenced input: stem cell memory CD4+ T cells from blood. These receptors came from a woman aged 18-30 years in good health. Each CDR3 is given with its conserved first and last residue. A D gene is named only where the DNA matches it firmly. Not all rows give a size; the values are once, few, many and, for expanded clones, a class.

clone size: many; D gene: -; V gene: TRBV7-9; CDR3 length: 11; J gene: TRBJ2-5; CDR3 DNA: TGTGCCAGCAGCCCCCTACGAGAACAGTACTTC; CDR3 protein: CASSPLREQYF
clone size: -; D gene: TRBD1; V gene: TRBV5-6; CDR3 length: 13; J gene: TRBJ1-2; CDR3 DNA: TGTGCCAGCAGCGCGGACAGGGTCTATGGCTACACCTTC; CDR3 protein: CASSADRVYGYTF
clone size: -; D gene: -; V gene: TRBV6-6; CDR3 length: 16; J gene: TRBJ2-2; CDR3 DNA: TGTGCCAGCAGTAATCCTTACAGGGAGAACACCGGGGAGCTGTTTTTT; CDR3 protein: CASSNPYRENTGELFF
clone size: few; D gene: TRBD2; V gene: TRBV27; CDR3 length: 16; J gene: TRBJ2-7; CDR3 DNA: TGTGCCAGCAGTTTTTACGGGCTAGCGGATAAATACGAGCAGTACTTC; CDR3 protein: CASSFYGLADKYEQYF
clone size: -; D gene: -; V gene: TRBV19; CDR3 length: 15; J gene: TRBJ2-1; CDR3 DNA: TGTGCCAGTAGCAATCTCGCCTCTAATGTCCATGAGCAGTTCTTC; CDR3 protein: CASSNLASNVHEQFF
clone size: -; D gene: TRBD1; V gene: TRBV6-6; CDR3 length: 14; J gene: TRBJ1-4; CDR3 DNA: TGTGCCAGCAGTTGGGACAGGGGTAATGAAAAACTGTTTTTT; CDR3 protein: CASSWDRGNEKLFF
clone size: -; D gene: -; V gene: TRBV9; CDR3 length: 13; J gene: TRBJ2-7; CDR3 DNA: TGTGCCAGCAGCGTGTCTCAGGTGGGCGAGCAGTACTTC; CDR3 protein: CASSVSQVGEQYF
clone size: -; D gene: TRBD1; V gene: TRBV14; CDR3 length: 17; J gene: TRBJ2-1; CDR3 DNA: TGTGCCAGCAGCCAAGATCAGGGGACAGGGCTCTACAATGAGCAGTTCTTC; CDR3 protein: CASSQDQGTGLYNEQFF
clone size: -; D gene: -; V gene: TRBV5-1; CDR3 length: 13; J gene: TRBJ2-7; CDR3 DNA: TGCGCCAGCAGCTTGGGGCTGCCTTACGAGCAGTACTTC; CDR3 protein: CASSLGLPYEQYF
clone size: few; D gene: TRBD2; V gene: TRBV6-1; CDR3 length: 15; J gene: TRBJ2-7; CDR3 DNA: TGTGCCAGCAGTGACGCCGGCCTAGCGGGTAGCGAGCAGTACTTC; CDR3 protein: CASSDAGLAGSEQYF
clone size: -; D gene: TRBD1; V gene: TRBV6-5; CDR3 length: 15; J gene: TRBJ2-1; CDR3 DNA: TGTGCCAGCAGTTACTACTTCGGACAGGGCAATGAGCAGTTCTTC; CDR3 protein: CASSYYFGQGNEQFF
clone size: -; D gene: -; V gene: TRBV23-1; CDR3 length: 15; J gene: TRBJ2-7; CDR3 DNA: TGCGCCAGCATCAACAGGCTGATCCTCTCCTACGAGCAGTACTTC; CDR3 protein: CASINRLILSYEQYF
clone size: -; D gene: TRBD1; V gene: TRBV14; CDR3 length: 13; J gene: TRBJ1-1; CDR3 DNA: TGTGCCAGCAGCCCGAGGACAGGGGCTGAAGCTTTCTTT; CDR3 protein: CASSPRTGAEAFF
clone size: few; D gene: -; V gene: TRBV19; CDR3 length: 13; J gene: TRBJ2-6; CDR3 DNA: TGTGCCAGTCTATTCTCTGGGGCCAACGTCCTGACTTTC; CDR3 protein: CASLFSGANVLTF
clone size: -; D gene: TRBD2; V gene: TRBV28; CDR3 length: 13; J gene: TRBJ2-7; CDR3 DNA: TGTGCCAGCATCACGCCTAGCGGAAACGAGCAGTACTTC; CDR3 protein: CASITPSGNEQYF
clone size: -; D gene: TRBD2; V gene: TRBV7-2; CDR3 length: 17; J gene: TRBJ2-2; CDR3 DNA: TGTGCCAGCAGCTTAGCCCGGAAAGCGGGAGACACCGGGGAGCTGTTTTTT; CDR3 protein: CASSLARKAGDTGELFF
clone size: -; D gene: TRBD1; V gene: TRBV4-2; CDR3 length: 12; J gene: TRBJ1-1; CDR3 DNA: TGTGCCAGCAGCCAAGGACAGGGTGAAGCTTTCTTT; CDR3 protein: CASSQGQGEAFF
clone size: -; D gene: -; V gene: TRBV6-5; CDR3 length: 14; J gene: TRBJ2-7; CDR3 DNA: TGTGCCAGCAGTTATTCTACCGGGACAAGGGAGCAGTACTTC; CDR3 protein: CASSYSTGTREQYF
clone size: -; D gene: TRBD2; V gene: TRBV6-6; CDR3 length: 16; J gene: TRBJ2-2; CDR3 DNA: TGTGCCAGCAGGGTGAAGCGGGAGTTGAACACCGGGGAGCTGTTTTTT; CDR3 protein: CASRVKRELNTGELFF
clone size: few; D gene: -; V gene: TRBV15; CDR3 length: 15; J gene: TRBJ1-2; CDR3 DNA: TGTGCCACCAGCAGAGGTGGGGAGGGGAACTATGGCTACACCTTC; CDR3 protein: CATSRGGEGNYGYTF
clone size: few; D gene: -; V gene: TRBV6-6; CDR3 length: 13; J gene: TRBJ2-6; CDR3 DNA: TGTGCCATTCGCCCGGGAGGGGCCAACGTCCTGACTTTC; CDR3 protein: CAIRPGGANVLTF
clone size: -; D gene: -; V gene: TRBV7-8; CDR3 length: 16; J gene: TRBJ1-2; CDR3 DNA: TGTGCCAGCAGCTTAACCCCCGGCAGGTCGGTCTATGGCTACACCTTC; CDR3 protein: CASSLTPGRSVYGYTF
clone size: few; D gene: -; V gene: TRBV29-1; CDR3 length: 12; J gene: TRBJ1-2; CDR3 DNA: TGCAGCGTTACCGGGGTGACCTATGGCTACACCTTC; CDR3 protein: CSVTGVTYGYTF
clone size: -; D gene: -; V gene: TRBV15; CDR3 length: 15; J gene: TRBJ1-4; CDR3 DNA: TGTGCCACCAGCAGAGAGAGGGTGGATAATGAAAAACTGTTTTTT; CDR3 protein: CATSRERVDNEKLFF
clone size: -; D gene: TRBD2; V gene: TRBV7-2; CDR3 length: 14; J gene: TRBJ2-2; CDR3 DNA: TGTGCCAGCTCTGGGCAGGGAGGGACCGGGGAGCTGTTTTTT; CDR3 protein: CASSGQGGTGELFF
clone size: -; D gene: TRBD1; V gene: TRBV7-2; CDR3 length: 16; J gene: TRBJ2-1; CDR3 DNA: TGTGCCAGCAGCTTAAATGTAGGGGGCAATTGGAATGAGCAGTTCTTC; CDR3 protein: CASSLNVGGNWNEQFF
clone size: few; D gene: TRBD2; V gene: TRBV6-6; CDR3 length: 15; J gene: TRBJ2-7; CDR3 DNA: TGTGCCAGCAATGACGGACTAGCGGTTCCCTACGAGCAGTACTTC; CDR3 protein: CASNDGLAVPYEQYF
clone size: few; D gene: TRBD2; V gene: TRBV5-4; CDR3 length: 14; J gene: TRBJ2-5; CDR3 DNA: TGTGCCAGCAGCTCCGGACTAGCGTTAGAGACCCAGTACTTC; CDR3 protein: CASSSGLALETQYF
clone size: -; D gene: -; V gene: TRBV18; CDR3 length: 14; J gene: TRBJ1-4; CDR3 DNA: TGTGCCAGCTCACCGGCGGGGGGCCGGGAAAAACTGTTTTTT; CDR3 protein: CASSPAGGREKLFF
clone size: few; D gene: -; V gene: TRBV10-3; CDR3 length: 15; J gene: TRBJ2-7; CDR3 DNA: TGTGCCATCAGTGGGGGACACGACGGGTCCTACGAGCAGTACTTC; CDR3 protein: CAISGGHDGSYEQYF
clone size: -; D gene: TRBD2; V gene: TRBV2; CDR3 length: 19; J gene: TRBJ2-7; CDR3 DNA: TGTGCCAGCAGGGGGAGGACTAGCGGCAACCTCCGAAACCCCTACGAGCAGTACTTC; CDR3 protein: CASRGRTSGNLRNPYEQYF
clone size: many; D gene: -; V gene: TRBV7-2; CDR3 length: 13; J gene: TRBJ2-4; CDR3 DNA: TGTGCCAGCAGCTTACACCAGGCGTCCATTCAGTACTTC; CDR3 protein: CASSLHQASIQYF
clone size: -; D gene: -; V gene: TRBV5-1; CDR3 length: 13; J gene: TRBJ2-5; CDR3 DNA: TGCGCCAGCAGCTTGCTACTCCAAGAGACCCAGTACTTC; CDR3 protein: CASSLLLQETQYF
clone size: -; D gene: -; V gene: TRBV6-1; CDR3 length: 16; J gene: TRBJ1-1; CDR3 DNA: TGTGCCAGCAGTGAAGTGGGCACTCGTTTGAACACTGAAGCTTTCTTT; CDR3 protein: CASSEVGTRLNTEAFF
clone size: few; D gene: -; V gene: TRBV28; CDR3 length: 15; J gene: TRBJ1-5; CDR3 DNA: TGTGCCAGCAGCTCGGGGGGTCTTAGCAATCAGCCCCAGCATTTT; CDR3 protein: CASSSGGLSNQPQHF
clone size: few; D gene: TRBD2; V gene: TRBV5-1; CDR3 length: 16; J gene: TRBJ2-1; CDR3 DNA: TGCGCCAGCAGCTTCCTAGCGGGAGGGCCCTCCAATGAGCAGTTCTTC; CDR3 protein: CASSFLAGGPSNEQFF
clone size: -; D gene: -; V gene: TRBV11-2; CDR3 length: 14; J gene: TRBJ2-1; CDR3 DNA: TGTGCCAGCAGCTCCCGTTATTGGGGCGATGAGCAGTTCTTC; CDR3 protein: CASSSRYWGDEQFF
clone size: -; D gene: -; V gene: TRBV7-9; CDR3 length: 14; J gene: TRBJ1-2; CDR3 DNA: TGTGCCAGCAGCCGGCGGACGGGAAACTATGGCTACACCTTC; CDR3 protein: CASSRRTGNYGYTF
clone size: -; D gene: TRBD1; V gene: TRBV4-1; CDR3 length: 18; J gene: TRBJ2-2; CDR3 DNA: TGCGCCAGCAGCCAAGATGAGTATCGCAGGGGGCGATTCGGGGAGCTGTTTTTT; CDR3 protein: CASSQDEYRRGRFGELFF
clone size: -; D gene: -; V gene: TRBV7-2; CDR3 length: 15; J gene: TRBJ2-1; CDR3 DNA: TGTGCCAGCAGCTTCACACAGATCTTAAACAATGAGCAGTTCTTC; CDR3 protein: CASSFTQILNNEQFF
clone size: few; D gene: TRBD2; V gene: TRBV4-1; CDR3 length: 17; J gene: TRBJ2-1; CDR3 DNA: TGCGCCAGCAGCCTTTCGTTAGCGGGAAGTTCCTACAATGAGCAGTTCTTC; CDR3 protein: CASSLSLAGSSYNEQFF
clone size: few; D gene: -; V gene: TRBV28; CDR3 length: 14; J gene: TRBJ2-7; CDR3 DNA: TGTGCCAGCAACCCCGGGGGGCGAATCTACGAGCAGTACTTC; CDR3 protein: CASNPGGRIYEQYF
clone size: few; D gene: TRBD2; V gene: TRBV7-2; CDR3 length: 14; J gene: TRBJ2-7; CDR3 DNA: TGTGCCAGCAGCTGGGGACTAGCGGTGGCCGAGCAGTACTTC; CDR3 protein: CASSWGLAVAEQYF
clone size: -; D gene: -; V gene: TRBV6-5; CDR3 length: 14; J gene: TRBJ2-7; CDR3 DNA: TGTGCCAGCCGTCGGGGGACCGAGACCTACGAGCAGTACTTC; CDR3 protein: CASRRGTETYEQYF
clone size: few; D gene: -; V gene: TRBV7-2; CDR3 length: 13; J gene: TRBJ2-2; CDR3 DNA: TGTGCCAGCAGCTTAGTCAACGGCGGGGAGCTGTTTTTT; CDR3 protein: CASSLVNGGELFF
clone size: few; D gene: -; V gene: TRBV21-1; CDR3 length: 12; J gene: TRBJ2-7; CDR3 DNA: TGTGCCAGCAGCAAACTCTCCCACGAGCAGTACTTC; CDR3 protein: CASSKLSHEQYF
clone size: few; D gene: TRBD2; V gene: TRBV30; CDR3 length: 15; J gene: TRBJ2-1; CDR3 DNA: TGTGCCTGGAGTGTAGGGGGACTAGCGGGAGTGGGGCAGTTCTTC; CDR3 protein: CAWSVGGLAGVGQFF
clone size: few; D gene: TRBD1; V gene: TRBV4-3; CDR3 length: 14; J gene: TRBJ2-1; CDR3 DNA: TGCGCCAGCAGCCAACCGGGACAGAAGAATGAGCAGTTCTTC; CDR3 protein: CASSQPGQKNEQFF
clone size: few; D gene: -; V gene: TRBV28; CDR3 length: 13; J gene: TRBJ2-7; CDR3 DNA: TGTGCCAGCAGTTTGGAGGCTCCCCGCGAGCAGTACTTC; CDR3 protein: CASSLEAPREQYF
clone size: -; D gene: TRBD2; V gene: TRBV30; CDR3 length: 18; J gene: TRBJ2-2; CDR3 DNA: TGTGCCTGGAGCGAGGGCTCCTTGTGGCTAGCGGGAGTCGGGGAGCTGTTTTTT; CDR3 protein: CAWSEGSLWLAGVGELFF
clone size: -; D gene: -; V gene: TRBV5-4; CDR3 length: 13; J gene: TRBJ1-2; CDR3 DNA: TGTGCCAGCAGCCTCGGACAGCCCTATGGCTACACCTTC; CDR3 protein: CASSLGQPYGYTF
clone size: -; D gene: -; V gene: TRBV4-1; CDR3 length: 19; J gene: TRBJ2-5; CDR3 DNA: TGCGCCAGCAGCCAACCGACGGACCAGACATCCCGATCGGGGGAGACCCAGTACTTC; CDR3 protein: CASSQPTDQTSRSGETQYF
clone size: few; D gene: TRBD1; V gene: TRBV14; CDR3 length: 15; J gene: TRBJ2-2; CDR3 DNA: TGTGCCAGCAGCCCGCCGGGACAGTTTTTCGGGGAGCTGTTTTTT; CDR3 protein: CASSPPGQFFGELFF
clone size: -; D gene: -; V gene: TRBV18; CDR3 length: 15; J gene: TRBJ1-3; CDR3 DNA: TGTGCCAGCTCACCAAACACCCCATCTGGAAACACCATATATTTT; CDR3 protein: CASSPNTPSGNTIYF
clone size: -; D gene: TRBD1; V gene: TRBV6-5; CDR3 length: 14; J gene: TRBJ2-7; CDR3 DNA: TGTGCCAGCGGATGGACAGGACAATCCTACGAGCAGTACTTC; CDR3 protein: CASGWTGQSYEQYF
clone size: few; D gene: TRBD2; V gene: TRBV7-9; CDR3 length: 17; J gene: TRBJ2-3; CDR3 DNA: TGTGCCAGCAGCTTCTTGCTACGACTAGCGGGAGCGGGGGCGCAGTATTTT; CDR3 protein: CASSFLLRLAGAGAQYF